The rows below give T cell receptor beta chains drawn from one sample of a study of blood T cell repertoires in COVID-19. This table comes from immunoSEQ multiplex PCR, and its TCRdb copy is limited to in-frame clones, with some not included. The repertoire holds roughly 460,000 clones, with about 90% as singletons. Sequencing was performed on peripheral blood. Source of these receptors: a man between 18 and 35 years old with COVID-19, enrolled during active disease. CDR3s include the opening cysteine and the closing phenylalanine or tryptophan. The D gene is left open where the match is weak. Size tells how often a clone was seen (once, few, many) or the class of an expanded clone, and some rows leave it out.

V gene: TRBV4-2
J gene: TRBJ2-7
D gene: TRBD2
clone size: few
CDR3 DNA: TGTGCCAGCAGCCAAGAGGGACTAGCGGGGGACTACGAGCAGTACTTC
CDR3 protein: CASSQEGLAGDYEQYF

V gene: TRBV19
J gene: TRBJ2-2
D gene: .
clone size: .
CDR3 DNA: TGTGCCAGTAGGGGCAGGGGAAGCACCGGGGAGCTGTTTTTT
CDR3 protein: CASRGRGSTGELFF

V gene: TRBV19
J gene: TRBJ1-6
D gene: .
clone size: .
CDR3 DNA: TGTGCCAGTAGTATGACTAGGCGGCTGGAAAATTCACCCCTCCACTTT
CDR3 protein: CASSMTRRLENSPLHF

V gene: TRBV2
J gene: TRBJ2-6
D gene: .
clone size: .
CDR3 DNA: TGTGCCAGGGCGCTGAGGGACTCTGGGGCCAACGTCCTGACTTTC
CDR3 protein: CARALRDSGANVLTF

V gene: TRBV12-2
J gene: TRBJ1-5
D gene: .
clone size: few
CDR3 DNA: TGTGCAAGTCGCTCCCGGGACTCTCTGGGCAATCAGCCCCAGCATTTT
CDR3 protein: CASRSRDSLGNQPQHF

V gene: TRBV7-6
J gene: TRBJ2-7
D gene: .
clone size: .
CDR3 DNA: TGTGCCAGCAGCCCCGATTTTTTTCGGGAGACGTCCGTCTCCTACGAGCAGTACTTC
CDR3 protein: CASSPDFFRETSVSYEQYF

V gene: TRBV7-4
J gene: TRBJ2-7
D gene: .
clone size: .
CDR3 DNA: TGTGCCCATAATACAGGGATCGAGCAGTACTTC
CDR3 protein: CAHNTGIEQYF

V gene: TRBV5-8
J gene: TRBJ1-1
D gene: .
clone size: .
CDR3 DNA: TGTGCCAGCAGAACAATGGCTGAAGCTTTCTTT
CDR3 protein: CASRTMAEAFF

V gene: TRBV6-5
J gene: TRBJ2-7
D gene: TRBD2
clone size: .
CDR3 DNA: TGTGCCAGCCGGTCCGGGAGGCCGCTCTACGAGCAGTACTTC
CDR3 protein: CASRSGRPLYEQYF

V gene: TRBV7-9
J gene: TRBJ2-1
D gene: TRBD2
clone size: .
CDR3 DNA: TGTGCCAGCACCGGGGAACGGGGGGCCTACAATGAGCAGTTCTTC
CDR3 protein: CASTGERGAYNEQFF

V gene: TRBV5-1
J gene: TRBJ1-1
D gene: TRBD1
clone size: .
CDR3 DNA: TGCGCCAGCAGCCCCCAACAGGGGATGGCTTTCTTT
CDR3 protein: CASSPQQGMAFF

V gene: TRBV15
J gene: TRBJ1-3
D gene: .
clone size: .
CDR3 DNA: TGTGCCACCAGCAGAGATCGGGGGGCTGGAAACACCATATATTTT
CDR3 protein: CATSRDRGAGNTIYF

V gene: TRBV11-3
J gene: TRBJ2-1
D gene: TRBD2
clone size: .
CDR3 DNA: TGTGCCAGCAGCTTAACTGGAGCGGGAAGGTACAATGAGCAGTTCTTC
CDR3 protein: CASSLTGAGRYNEQFF

V gene: TRBV19
J gene: TRBJ1-6
D gene: TRBD1
clone size: .
CDR3 DNA: TGTGCCAGTAGTCACGGCCACAGGGGTTATAATTCACCCCTCCACTTT
CDR3 protein: CASSHGHRGYNSPLHF

V gene: TRBV19
J gene: TRBJ2-5
D gene: TRBD1
clone size: .
CDR3 DNA: TGTGCCAGTAGCGGGACAGCCGAGGGAGAGACCCAGTACTTC
CDR3 protein: CASSGTAEGETQYF

V gene: TRBV13
J gene: TRBJ1-1
D gene: TRBD1
clone size: once
CDR3 DNA: TGTGCCAGCAGCTCCGGGACAGGTACCCCCTTAAGGAACACTGAAGCTTTCTTT
CDR3 protein: CASSSGTGTPLRNTEAFF

V gene: TRBV7-8
J gene: TRBJ1-1
D gene: .
clone size: .
CDR3 DNA: TGTGCCAGCAGCTTTGCTGGGGGGGCCAACACTGAAGCTTTCTTT
CDR3 protein: CASSFAGGANTEAFF

V gene: TRBV6-1
J gene: TRBJ2-5
D gene: TRBD2
clone size: .
CDR3 DNA: TGTGCCAGCAGTGAAGCTAGGGGATCTGGCGGGAGATGGGAGACCCAGTACTTC
CDR3 protein: CASSEARGSGGRWETQYF

V gene: TRBV2
J gene: TRBJ1-4
D gene: .
clone size: .
CDR3 DNA: TGTGCCAGCAGCGCCGGGGGAGGGGGAGGTGAAAAACTGTTTTTT
CDR3 protein: CASSAGGGGGEKLFF

V gene: TRBV11-3
J gene: TRBJ2-7
D gene: TRBD2
clone size: .
CDR3 DNA: TGTGCCAGCAAGAGCGGGAGTCCCTCCTACGAGCAGTACTTC
CDR3 protein: CASKSGSPSYEQYF

V gene: TRBV5-1
J gene: TRBJ2-5
D gene: .
clone size: few
CDR3 DNA: TGCGCCAGCAGCTTGGTAGCTCCCCAAGAGACCCAGTACTTC
CDR3 protein: CASSLVAPQETQYF

V gene: TRBV18
J gene: TRBJ2-3
D gene: .
clone size: .
CDR3 DNA: TGTGCCAGCTCATCGCAACGGACTATACTATACACAGATACGCAGTATTTT
CDR3 protein: CASSSQRTILYTDTQYF

V gene: TRBV5-4
J gene: TRBJ1-2
D gene: TRBD1
clone size: few
CDR3 DNA: TGTGCCAGCAGTTACGGGACAGGGGTGGGAGGCTACACCTTC
CDR3 protein: CASSYGTGVGGYTF

V gene: TRBV19
J gene: TRBJ2-7
D gene: .
clone size: .
CDR3 DNA: TGTGCCAGTAGGACTCGCCCATATTCCTACGAGCAGTACTTC
CDR3 protein: CASRTRPYSYEQYF

V gene: TRBV18
J gene: TRBJ2-5
D gene: TRBD2
clone size: .
CDR3 DNA: TGTGCCAGCTCACCAAAGATGGCTAGCGGAGAAGAGACCCAGTACTTC
CDR3 protein: CASSPKMASGEETQYF

V gene: TRBV5-8
J gene: TRBJ2-1
D gene: TRBD1
clone size: once
CDR3 DNA: TGTGCCAGCAGCCTGGGACAGGGCTGGGATGAGCAGTTCTTC
CDR3 protein: CASSLGQGWDEQFF

V gene: TRBV6-1
J gene: TRBJ2-1
D gene: TRBD1
clone size: once
CDR3 DNA: TGTGCCAGCAGTGAGCCGGGACAGGGTAAGAATGAGCAGTTCTTC
CDR3 protein: CASSEPGQGKNEQFF

V gene: TRBV24-1
J gene: TRBJ2-2
D gene: TRBD2
clone size: .
CDR3 DNA: TGTGCCACCGCCAGGGGGGCTAGCGGGAGCGGGGAGCTGTTTTTT
CDR3 protein: CATARGASGSGELFF

V gene: TRBV9
J gene: TRBJ2-3
D gene: TRBD2
clone size: .
CDR3 DNA: TGTGCCAGCAGCGAAGGACTAGCGGGAAGCACAGATACGCAGTATTTT
CDR3 protein: CASSEGLAGSTDTQYF

V gene: TRBV5-1
J gene: TRBJ1-1
D gene: .
clone size: .
CDR3 DNA: TGCGCCAGCAGCTTGGACACGAACACTGAAGCTTTCTTT
CDR3 protein: CASSLDTNTEAFF

V gene: TRBV27
J gene: TRBJ2-1
D gene: TRBD2
clone size: .
CDR3 DNA: TGTGCCAGCAGTTTCCTAGCGGGAGGGGATGAGCAGTTCTTC
CDR3 protein: CASSFLAGGDEQFF

V gene: TRBV11-2
J gene: TRBJ1-2
D gene: TRBD1
clone size: .
CDR3 DNA: TGTGCCAGCAGCTTAAGGCTACAGGGGAACTATGGCTACACCTTC
CDR3 protein: CASSLRLQGNYGYTF

V gene: TRBV11-3
J gene: TRBJ2-3
D gene: .
clone size: once
CDR3 DNA: TGTGCCAGCACCAGGAGCACAGATACGCAGTATTTT
CDR3 protein: CASTRSTDTQYF

V gene: TRBV7-2
J gene: TRBJ2-7
D gene: .
clone size: .
CDR3 DNA: TGTGCCAGCAGATCCCCGAGGAGGCCCTACGAGCAGTACTTC
CDR3 protein: CASRSPRRPYEQYF

V gene: TRBV6-4
J gene: TRBJ1-3
D gene: .
clone size: .
CDR3 DNA: TGTGCCAGCAGTGACCCACTTTACAGGGTACCTGGAAACACCATATATTTT
CDR3 protein: CASSDPLYRVPGNTIYF

V gene: TRBV10-3
J gene: TRBJ1-1
D gene: .
clone size: once
CDR3 DNA: TGTGCCGTTTCGGACTACTCGGACACTGAAGCTTTCTTT
CDR3 protein: CAVSDYSDTEAFF

V gene: TRBV4-1
J gene: TRBJ2-7
D gene: TRBD2
clone size: .
CDR3 DNA: TGCGCCAGCAGCCAAGATACCCTAGCGGGAGCGGGGCAGTACTTC
CDR3 protein: CASSQDTLAGAGQYF

V gene: TRBV11-2
J gene: TRBJ2-1
D gene: TRBD2
clone size: few
CDR3 DNA: TGTGCCAGCAGCACTCGGGGGGAGAGGGACAATGAGCAGTTCTTC
CDR3 protein: CASSTRGERDNEQFF

V gene: TRBV7-6
J gene: TRBJ2-2
D gene: .
clone size: .
CDR3 DNA: TGTGCCAGCAGCTTAACCGGCGGGGGCGCGAACACCGGGGAGCTGTTTTTT
CDR3 protein: CASSLTGGGANTGELFF

V gene: TRBV6-2/TRBV6-3
J gene: TRBJ2-2
D gene: .
clone size: few
CDR3 DNA: TGTGCCAGCAGCCCCGCGAACACCGGGGAGCTGTTTTTT
CDR3 protein: CASSPANTGELFF

V gene: TRBV11-2
J gene: TRBJ1-2
D gene: TRBD1
clone size: .
CDR3 DNA: TGTGCCAGCAGCCCCGCCCGGACAGGACGGGGTGGCTACACCTTC
CDR3 protein: CASSPARTGRGGYTF

V gene: TRBV2
J gene: TRBJ2-7
D gene: TRBD2
clone size: .
CDR3 DNA: TGTGCCAGCAGTAAGGGTGTAGCGGGATCCTACGAGCAGTACTTC
CDR3 protein: CASSKGVAGSYEQYF